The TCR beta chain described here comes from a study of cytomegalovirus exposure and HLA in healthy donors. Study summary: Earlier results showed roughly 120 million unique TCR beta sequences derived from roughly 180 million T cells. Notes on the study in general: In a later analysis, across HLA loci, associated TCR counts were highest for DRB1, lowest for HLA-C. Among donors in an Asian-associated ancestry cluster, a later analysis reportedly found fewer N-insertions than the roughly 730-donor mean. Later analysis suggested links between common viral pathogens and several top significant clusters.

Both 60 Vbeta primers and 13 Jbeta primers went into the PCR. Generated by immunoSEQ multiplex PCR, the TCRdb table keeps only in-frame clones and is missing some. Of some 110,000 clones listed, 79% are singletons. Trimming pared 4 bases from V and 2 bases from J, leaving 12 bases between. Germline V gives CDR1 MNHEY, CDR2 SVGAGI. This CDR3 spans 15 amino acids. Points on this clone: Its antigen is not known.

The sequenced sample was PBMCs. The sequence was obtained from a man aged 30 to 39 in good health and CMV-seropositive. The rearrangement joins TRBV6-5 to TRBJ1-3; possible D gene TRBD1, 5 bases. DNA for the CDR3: TGTGCCAGCAGTTTCTCCCCAGGGACTGGAAACACCATATATTTT. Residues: CASSFSPGTGNTIYF.